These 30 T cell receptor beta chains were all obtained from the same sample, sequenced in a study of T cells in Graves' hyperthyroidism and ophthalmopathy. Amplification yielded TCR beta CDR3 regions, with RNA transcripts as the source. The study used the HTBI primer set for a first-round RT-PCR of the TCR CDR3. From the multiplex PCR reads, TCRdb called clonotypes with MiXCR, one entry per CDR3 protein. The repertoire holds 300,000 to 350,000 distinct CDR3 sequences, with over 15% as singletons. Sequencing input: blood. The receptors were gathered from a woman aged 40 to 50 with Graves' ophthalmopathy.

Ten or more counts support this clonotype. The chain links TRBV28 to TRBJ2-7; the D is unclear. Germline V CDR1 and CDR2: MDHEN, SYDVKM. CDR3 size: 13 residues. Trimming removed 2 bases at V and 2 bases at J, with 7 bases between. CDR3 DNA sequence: TGTGCCAGCAGTTTACCGCAGACCTACGAGCAGTACTTC. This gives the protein CASSLPQTYEQYF.

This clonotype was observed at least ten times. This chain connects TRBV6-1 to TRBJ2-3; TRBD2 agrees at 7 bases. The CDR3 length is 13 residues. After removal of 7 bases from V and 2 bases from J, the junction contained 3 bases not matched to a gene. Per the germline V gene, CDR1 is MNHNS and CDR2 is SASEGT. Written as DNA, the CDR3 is TGTGCCAGCACCCTAGCGGTCACAGATACGCAGTATTTT. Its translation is CASTLAVTDTQYF.

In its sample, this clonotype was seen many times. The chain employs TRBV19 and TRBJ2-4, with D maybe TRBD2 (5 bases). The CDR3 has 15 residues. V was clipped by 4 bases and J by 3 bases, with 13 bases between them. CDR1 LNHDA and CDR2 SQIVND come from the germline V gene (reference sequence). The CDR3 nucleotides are TGTGCCAGTAGTAATGTGGAAGGAGGCAAAAACATTCAGTACTTC. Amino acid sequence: CASSNVEGGKNIQYF.

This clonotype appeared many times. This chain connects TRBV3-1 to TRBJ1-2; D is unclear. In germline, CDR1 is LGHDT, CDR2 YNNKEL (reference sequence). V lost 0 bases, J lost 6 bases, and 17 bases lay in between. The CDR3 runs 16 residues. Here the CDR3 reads CASSQESLGKRDGYTF. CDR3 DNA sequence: TGTGCCAGCAGCCAAGAGAGCTTGGGGAAAAGGGATGGCTACACCTTC.

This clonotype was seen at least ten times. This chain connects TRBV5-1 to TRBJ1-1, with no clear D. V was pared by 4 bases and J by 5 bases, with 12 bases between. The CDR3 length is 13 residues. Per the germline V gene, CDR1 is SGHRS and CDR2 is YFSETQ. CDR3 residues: CASSRYGATEAFF. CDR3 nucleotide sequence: TGCGCCAGCAGCCGCTATGGAGCGACTGAAGCTTTCTTT.

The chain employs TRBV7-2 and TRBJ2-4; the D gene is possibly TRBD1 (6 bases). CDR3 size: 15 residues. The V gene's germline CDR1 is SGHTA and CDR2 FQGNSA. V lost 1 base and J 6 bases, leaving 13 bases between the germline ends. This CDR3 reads CASSLGGQSLNIQYF. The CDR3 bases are TGTGCCAGCAGCTTAGGTGGACAGTCTTTAAACATTCAGTACTTC.

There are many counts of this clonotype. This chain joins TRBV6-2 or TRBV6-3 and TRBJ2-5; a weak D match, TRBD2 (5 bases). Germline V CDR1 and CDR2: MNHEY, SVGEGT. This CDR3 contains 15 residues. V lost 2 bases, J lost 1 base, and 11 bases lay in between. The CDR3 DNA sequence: TGTGCCAGCAGTTACAAGCGGTTGATCCAAGAGACCCAGTACTTC. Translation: CASSYKRLIQETQYF.

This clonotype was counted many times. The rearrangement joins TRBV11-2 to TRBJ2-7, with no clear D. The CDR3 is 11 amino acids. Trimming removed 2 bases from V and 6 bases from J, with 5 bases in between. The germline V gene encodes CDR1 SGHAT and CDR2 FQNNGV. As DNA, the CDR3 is TGTGCCAGCAGCTTATTCCGCGAGCAGTACTTC. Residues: CASSLFREQYF.

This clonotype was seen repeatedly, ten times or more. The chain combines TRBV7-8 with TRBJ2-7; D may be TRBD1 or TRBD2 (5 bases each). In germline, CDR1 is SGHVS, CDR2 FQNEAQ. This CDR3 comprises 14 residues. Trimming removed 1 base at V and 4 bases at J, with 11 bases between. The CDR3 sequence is CASSLEGSVYEQYF. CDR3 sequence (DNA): TGTGCCAGCAGCTTAGAGGGGAGTGTGTACGAGCAGTACTTC.

This chain's CDR3 is CASGGQGYEQYF. The CDR3 DNA reads TGTGCCAGCGGAGGACAGGGCTACGAGCAGTACTTC. J is TRBJ2-7 and V is TRBV6-2 or TRBV6-3, with 8 bases fitting TRBD1. Germline V gives CDR1 MNHEY, CDR2 SVGEGT. This CDR3 has 12 amino acids. With V trimmed by 8 bases and J by 3 bases, 3 bases remained unmatched.

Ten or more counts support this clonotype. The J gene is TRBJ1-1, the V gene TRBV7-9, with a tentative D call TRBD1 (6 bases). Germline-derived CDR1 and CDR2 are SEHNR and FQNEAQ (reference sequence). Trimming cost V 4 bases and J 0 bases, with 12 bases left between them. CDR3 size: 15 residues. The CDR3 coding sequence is TGTGCCAGCAGCTCAAGACAGGTGTTGAACACTGAAGCTTTCTTT. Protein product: CASSSRQVLNTEAFF.

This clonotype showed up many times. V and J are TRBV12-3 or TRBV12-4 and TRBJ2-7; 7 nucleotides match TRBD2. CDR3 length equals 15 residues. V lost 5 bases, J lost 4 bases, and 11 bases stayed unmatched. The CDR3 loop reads CASSTPTSFWYEQYF. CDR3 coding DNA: TGTGCCAGCAGTACCCCGACTAGCTTTTGGTACGAGCAGTACTTC.

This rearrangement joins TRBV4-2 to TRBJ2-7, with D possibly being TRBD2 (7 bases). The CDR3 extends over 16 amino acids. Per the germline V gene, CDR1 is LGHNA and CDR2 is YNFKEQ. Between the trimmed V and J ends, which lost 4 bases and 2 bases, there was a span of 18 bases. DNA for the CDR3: TGTGCCAGCAGCCGGGGGGGGTCCGGGGGGCCCTACGAGCAGTACTTC. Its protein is CASSRGGSGGPYEQYF.

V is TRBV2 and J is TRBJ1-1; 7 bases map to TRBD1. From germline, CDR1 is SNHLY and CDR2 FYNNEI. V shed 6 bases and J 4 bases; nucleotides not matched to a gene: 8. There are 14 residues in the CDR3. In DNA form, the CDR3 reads TGTGCCAGCAGGGTGGACAGGCTGAGCACTGAAGCTTTCTTT. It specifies CASRVDRLSTEAFF.

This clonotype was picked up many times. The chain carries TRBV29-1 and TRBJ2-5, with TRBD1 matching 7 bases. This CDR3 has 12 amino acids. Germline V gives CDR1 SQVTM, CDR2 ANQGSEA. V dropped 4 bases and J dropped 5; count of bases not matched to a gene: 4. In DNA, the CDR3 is TGCAGCGTTGGAGACAGGGCGGAGACCCAGTACTTC. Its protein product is CSVGDRAETQYF.

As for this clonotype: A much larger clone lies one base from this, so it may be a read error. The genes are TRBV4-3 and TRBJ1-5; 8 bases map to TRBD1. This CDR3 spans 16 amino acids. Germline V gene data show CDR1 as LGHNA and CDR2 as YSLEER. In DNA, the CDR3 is TGCGCCAGCAGCCAGACGACAGGGGTTAGCAATGAGCCCCAGCATTTT. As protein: CASSQTTGVSNEPQHF.

CDR3 loop: CAWRDRGGYGYTF. DNA of the CDR3: TGTGCCTGGCGGGACAGGGGGGGGTATGGCTACACCTTC. This chain uses TRBV30 with TRBJ1-2; 11 nucleotides agree with TRBD1. The junction had 4 bases not matched to a gene; V was cut back by 5 bases and J by 5 bases. Germline CDR1 reads GTSNPN; CDR2 reads SVGIG (reference sequence). The CDR3 is 13 residues long.

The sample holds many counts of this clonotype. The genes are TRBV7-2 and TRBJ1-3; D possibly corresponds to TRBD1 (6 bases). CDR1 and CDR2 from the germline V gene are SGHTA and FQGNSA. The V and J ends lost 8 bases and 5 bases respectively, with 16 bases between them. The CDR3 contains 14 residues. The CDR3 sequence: CASGPWDIRNTIYF. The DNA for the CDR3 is TGTGCCAGCGGACCTTGGGACATCAGAAACACCATATATTTT.

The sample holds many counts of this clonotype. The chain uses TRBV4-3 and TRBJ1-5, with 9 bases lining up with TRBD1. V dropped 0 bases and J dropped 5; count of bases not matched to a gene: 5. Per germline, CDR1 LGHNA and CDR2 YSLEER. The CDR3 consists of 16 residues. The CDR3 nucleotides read TGCGCCAGCAGCCAAGATATAGGACAGGGGTATCAGCCCCAGCATTTT. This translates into CASSQDIGQGYQPQHF.

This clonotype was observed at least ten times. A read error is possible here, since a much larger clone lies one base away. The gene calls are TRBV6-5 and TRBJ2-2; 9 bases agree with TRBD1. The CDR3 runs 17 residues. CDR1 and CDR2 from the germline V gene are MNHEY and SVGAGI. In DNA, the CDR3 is TGTGCCAGCGGTTACCTCCGGACAGGGGCTAACACCGGGGAGCTGTTTTTT. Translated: CASGYLRTGANTGELFF.

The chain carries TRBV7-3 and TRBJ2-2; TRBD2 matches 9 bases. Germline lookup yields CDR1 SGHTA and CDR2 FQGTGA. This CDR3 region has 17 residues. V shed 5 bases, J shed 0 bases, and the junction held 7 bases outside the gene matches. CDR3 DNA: TGTGCCAGCAGCCCAATTAGCGGGGGCTCGAACACCGGGGAGCTGTTTTTT. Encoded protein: CASSPISGGSNTGELFF.

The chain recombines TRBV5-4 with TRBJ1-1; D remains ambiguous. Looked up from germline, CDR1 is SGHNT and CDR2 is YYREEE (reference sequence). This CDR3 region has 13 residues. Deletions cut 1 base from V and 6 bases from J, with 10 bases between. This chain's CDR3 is CASSLLGRAEAFF. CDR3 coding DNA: TGTGCCAGCAGCTTGTTAGGGCGGGCTGAAGCTTTCTTT.

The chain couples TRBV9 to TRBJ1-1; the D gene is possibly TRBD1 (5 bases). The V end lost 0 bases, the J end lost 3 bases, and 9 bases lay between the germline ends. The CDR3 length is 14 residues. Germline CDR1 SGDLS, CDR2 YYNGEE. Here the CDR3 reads CASSVEGPDTEAFF. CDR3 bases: TGTGCCAGCAGCGTAGAGGGGCCCGACACTGAAGCTTTCTTT.

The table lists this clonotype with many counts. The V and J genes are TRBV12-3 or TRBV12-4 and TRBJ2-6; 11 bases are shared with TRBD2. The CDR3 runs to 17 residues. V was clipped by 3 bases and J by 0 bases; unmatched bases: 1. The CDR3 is CASSFLAGGSGANVLTF. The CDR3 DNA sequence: TGTGCCAGCAGTTTCCTAGCGGGGGGCTCTGGGGCCAACGTCCTGACTTTC.

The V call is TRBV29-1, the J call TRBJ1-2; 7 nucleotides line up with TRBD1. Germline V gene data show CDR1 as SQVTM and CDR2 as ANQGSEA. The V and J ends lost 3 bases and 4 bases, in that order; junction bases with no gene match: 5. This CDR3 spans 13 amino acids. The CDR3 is CSVEAGGGYGYTF. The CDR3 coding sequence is TGCAGCGTTGAGGCAGGGGGTGGCTATGGCTACACCTTC.

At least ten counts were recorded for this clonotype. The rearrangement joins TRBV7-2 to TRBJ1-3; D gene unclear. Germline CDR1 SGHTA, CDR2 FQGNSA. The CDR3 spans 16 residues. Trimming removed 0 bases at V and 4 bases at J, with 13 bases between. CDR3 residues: CASSLAPEGYGNTIYF. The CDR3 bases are TGTGCCAGCAGCTTAGCTCCGGAGGGATACGGAAACACCATATATTTT.

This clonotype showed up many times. This CDR3 is CASTLDANQPQHF. The CDR3 DNA is TGTGCCAGCACCCTAGATGCGAATCAGCCCCAGCATTTT. V gene TRBV12-3 or TRBV12-4 combines with J gene TRBJ1-5; D not resolved. V lost 7 bases to trimming and J lost 4 bases, with 11 bases between them. The CDR3 spans 13 residues.

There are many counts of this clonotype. For the CDR3, the DNA is TGTGCCAGCTCACCAGAGGACCCACTCACAGATACGCAGTATTTT. Residues: CASSPEDPLTDTQYF. This chain joins TRBV18 and TRBJ2-3; no firm D call. This CDR3 has 15 amino acids. Trimming pared 2 bases from V and 2 bases from J, leaving 11 bases between. Per germline, CDR1 KGHSH and CDR2 LQKENI. The whole variable domain, remainder taken from reference TRBV18 and TRBJ2-3, is NAGVMQNPRHLVRRRGQEARLRCSPMKGHSHVYWYRQLPEEGLKFMVYLQKENIIDESGMPKERFSAEFPKEGPSILRIQQVVRGDSAAYFCASSPEDPLTDTQYFGPGTRLTVL.

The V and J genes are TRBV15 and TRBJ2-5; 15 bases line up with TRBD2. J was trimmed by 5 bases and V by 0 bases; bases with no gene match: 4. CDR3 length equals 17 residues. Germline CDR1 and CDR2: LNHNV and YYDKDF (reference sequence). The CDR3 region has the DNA TGTGCCACCAGCAGAGACGGGACTAGCGGGAGGTGGGAGACCCAGTACTTC. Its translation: CATSRDGTSGRWETQYF. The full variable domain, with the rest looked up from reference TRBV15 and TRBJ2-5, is DAMVIQNPRYQVTQFGKPVTLSCSQTLNHNVMYWYQQKSSQAPKLLFHYYDKDFNNEADTPDNFQSRRPNTSFCFLDIRSPGLGDTAMYLCATSRDGTSGRWETQYFGPGTRLLVL.

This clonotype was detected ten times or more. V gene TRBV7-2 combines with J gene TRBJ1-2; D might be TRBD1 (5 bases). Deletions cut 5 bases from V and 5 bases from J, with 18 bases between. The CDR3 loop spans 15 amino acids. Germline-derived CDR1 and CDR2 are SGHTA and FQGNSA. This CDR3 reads CASSLQRAGQYGYTF. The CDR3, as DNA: TGTGCCAGCAGCCTCCAACGGGCAGGGCAATATGGCTACACCTTC.